A selection of T cell receptor beta chains follows, all from one sample in a study of blood T cell repertoires in COVID-19. Some clones are missing from TCRdb's copy, which holds only in-frame ones; the method was immunoSEQ multiplex PCR. The sample yields more than 85,000 clones, about 85% seen once. The specimen sequenced was peripheral blood. The receptors here all came from a man older than 75 with active or convalescent COVID-19. CDR3s include the opening cysteine and the closing phenylalanine or tryptophan. D genes are given only for firm matches. Expanded clones get a size class; other rows say once, few or many, or leave the size out.

clone_size d_call j_call v_call cdr3_nt cdr3_aa
- - TRBJ2-1 TRBV9 TGTGCCAGCAGCGTAGAGGGGACTTCGGATGAGCAGTTCTTC CASSVEGTSDEQFF
- TRBD1 TRBJ2-1 TRBV5-1 TGCGCCAGCAGAACAAGACAGGGGGCGTTCGATGAGCAGTTCTTC CASRTRQGAFDEQFF
- - TRBJ2-2 TRBV18 TGTGCCAGCTCATATGGACAGAGTACGTTCACCGGGGAGCTGTTTTTT CASSYGQSTFTGELFF
- TRBD2 TRBJ2-3 TRBV19 TGTGCCAGTAGTATTGGAGGCGGGGGGGCCGTAACAGATACGCAGTATTTT CASSIGGGGAVTDTQYF
- TRBD1 TRBJ1-2 TRBV7-9 TGTGCCAGCAGCCCTAACGACAGGGCCTATGGCTACACCTTC CASSPNDRAYGYTF
- - TRBJ1-1 TRBV30 TGTGCCTGGAGTCGGAGGGGTGATACTGAAGCTTTCTTT CAWSRRGDTEAFF
once - TRBJ1-1 TRBV9 TGTGCCAGCAGCACCCAGATCAGGGACACTGAAGCTTTCTTT CASSTQIRDTEAFF
once TRBD2 TRBJ2-5 TRBV9 TGTGCCAGCAGCGTTGGGACTACCCCCCAAGAGACCCAGTACTTC CASSVGTTPQETQYF
- - TRBJ1-4 TRBV30 TGTGCCTGGAGTCGGCGGACAACTAATGAAAAACTGTTTTTT CAWSRRTTNEKLFF
- TRBD1 TRBJ1-2 TRBV7-2 TGTGCCAGCAGCTTAAGAGCCCTAGGGGCAGGGGGCGAGAATGGCTACACCTTC CASSLRALGAGGENGYTF
- - TRBJ1-1 TRBV7-6 TGTGCCAGCAGCACCCTAAGACAGGTGGACACTGAAGCTTTCTTT CASSTLRQVDTEAFF
- - TRBJ2-7 TRBV6-6 TGTGCCAGCAACATCGATTCACAGCGAGGGCGGGGAGAGCAGTACTTC CASNIDSQRGRGEQYF
once - TRBJ2-7 TRBV6-6 TGTGCCAGCAGTTACTCGACTAGGGTCGACGAGCAGTACTTC CASSYSTRVDEQYF
- TRBD1 TRBJ1-2 TRBV9 TGTGCCAGCAGCGCTGGACGACAGGGAGCGGTCTATGGCTACACCTTC CASSAGRQGAVYGYTF
- TRBD2 TRBJ2-1 TRBV7-6 TGTGCCAGCAGCTCGGGACTAGCGGGTCATTCGAGCTCCTACAATGAGCAGTTCTTC CASSSGLAGHSSSYNEQFF
- TRBD2 TRBJ2-3 TRBV7-8 TGTGCCAGCAGCTATCCCCGGACTAGCGGGGGGATAAGTGGTGGCGCAGATACGCAGTATTTT CASSYPRTSGGISGGADTQYF
- - TRBJ2-5 TRBV5-1 TGCGCCAGCAGCTATAGCGATCTTGAGACCCAGTACTTC CASSYSDLETQYF
- - TRBJ2-3 TRBV4-3 TGCGCCAGCAGCCAAGATAGGACTACCACAGATACGCAGTATTTT CASSQDRTTTDTQYF
few - TRBJ2-6 TRBV11-1 TGTGCCAGCAGCTCCTACAGGGTTGGGGCCAACGTCCTGACTTTC CASSSYRVGANVLTF
- - TRBJ1-1 TRBV7-8 TGTGCCAGCAGCTTAGGAGGTATCAGCACTGAAGCTTTCTTT CASSLGGISTEAFF
- - TRBJ2-5 TRBV19 TGTGCCAGTACAGATTACCAAGAGACCCAGTACTTC CASTDYQETQYF
- - TRBJ1-1 TRBV7-5 TGTGCCAGAAGCCCGCAGGGGACGGGGATTAACACTGAAGCTTTCTTT CARSPQGTGINTEAFF
- - TRBJ1-6 TRBV13 TGTGCCAGCACGCGACGAGGGAGATCCAATAATTCACCCCTCCACTTT CASTRRGRSNNSPLHF
- TRBD1 TRBJ2-3 TRBV5-1 TGCGCCAGCAGCTCAACAAAGACAGGGGGACTCACAGATACGCAGTATTTT CASSSTKTGGLTDTQYF
- TRBD1 TRBJ1-3 TRBV7-7 TGTGCCAGCAGCTTGGGACAGGGACCTGGAAACACCATATATTTT CASSLGQGPGNTIYF
- TRBD2 TRBJ2-7 TRBV6-6 TGTGCCAGCGCAACTTCTCTAGCGGACCGTGGGTACGAGCAGTACTTC CASATSLADRGYEQYF
once TRBD1 TRBJ2-1 TRBV28 TGTGCCAGCAGTTCACCCGGTGGACAGGGGTTGAATGAGCAGTTCTTC CASSSPGGQGLNEQFF
many TRBD1 TRBJ2-4 TRBV6-1 TGTGCCAGCAGTGAAGCGAAGACAGGGGGCCGGCACATTCAGTACTTC CASSEAKTGGRHIQYF
- TRBD1 TRBJ1-2 TRBV5-6 TGTGCCAGCAGCCCCTGGGACAGGCCACCGTATGGCTACACCTTC CASSPWDRPPYGYTF
- TRBD1 TRBJ2-7 TRBV28 TGTGCCAGCAGTTCTTTATGGACAGGGGGCGCTTACGAGCAGTACTTC CASSSLWTGGAYEQYF
once - TRBJ2-1 TRBV5-1 TGCGCCAGCAGCTTGGCCTGGGGCAGTGGGTACAATGAGCAGTTCTTC CASSLAWGSGYNEQFF
- - TRBJ2-7 TRBV18 TGTGCCAGCTCACCACGCGCTACAGGGCGGTCCTACGAGCAGTACTTC CASSPRATGRSYEQYF
once TRBD1 TRBJ2-2 TRBV5-1 TGCGCCAGCAGCCCCGGGACAGGGCACACCGGGGAGCTGTTTTTT CASSPGTGHTGELFF
- - TRBJ1-3 TRBV12-3/TRBV12-4 TGTGCCAGCAGTTTCACAGGGGGAAACACCATATATTTT CASSFTGGNTIYF
once TRBD2 TRBJ2-7 TRBV29-1 TGCAGCGTAGCCGTCTCCATAGCGGGGGGCACTACCTACGAGCAGTACTTC CSVAVSIAGGTTYEQYF
- - TRBJ1-2 TRBV7-2 TGTGCCAGCAGCTTAGACCGGGGACAAGGAGGCTACACCTTC CASSLDRGQGGYTF
- TRBD1 TRBJ1-2 TRBV5-1 TGCGCCAGCAGCTTGGGGGGACAGGGGATCTATGGCTACACCTTC CASSLGGQGIYGYTF
- TRBD2 TRBJ2-5 TRBV28 TGTGCCAGCAGTTTACTAGCGGGGGGGCCTGTAGAGACCCAGTACTTC CASSLLAGGPVETQYF
- TRBD2 TRBJ2-5 TRBV28 TGTGCCAGCACGAGGAGCGGGGGCCAACAAGAGACCCAGTACTTC CASTRSGGQQETQYF
- - TRBJ1-4 TRBV28 TGTGCCAGCAGAGAAGGGGGAACTAATGAAAAACTGTTTTTT CASREGGTNEKLFF
- - TRBJ1-1 TRBV7-2 TGTGCCAGCAGCTTAACGGTGGCAGCGGGGAACACTGAAGCTTTCTTT CASSLTVAAGNTEAFF
- - TRBJ1-3 TRBV19 TGTGCCAGTAGTATCAGGGGTGGTGGTCACACCATATATTTT CASSIRGGGHTIYF
- TRBD1 TRBJ2-3 TRBV7-8 TGTGCCAGCAGCTTACGGACAGGGGGCGCCGATACGCAGTATTTT CASSLRTGGADTQYF